The 10 T cell receptor beta chains below were found in one sample sequenced in a study of T cells after yellow fever vaccination. In TCRdb, the 5' RACE reads were re-called with MiXCR into one record per CDR3 protein. The data hold 130,000 or so distinct CDR3 sequences, with roughly 15% observed a single time. Specimen: CD8+ T cells sorted from PBMCs, collected 5 days after the yellow fever booster vaccination. These receptors were obtained from a man younger than 30 who received the YFV17D yellow fever vaccine.

This clonotype was counted between two and nine times. CDR3 region: CASSPPTSGGAAEQFF. CDR3 DNA: TGTGCCAGCAGCCCGCCGACTAGCGGGGGGGCCGCTGAGCAGTTCTTC. The rearrangement joins TRBV7-9 to TRBJ2-1; TRBD2 matches 14 bases. CDR1 and CDR2 from the germline V gene are SEHNR and FQNEAQ (reference sequence). J lost 9 bases, V lost 5 bases, and 9 bases had no gene match. CDR3 length: 16 residues.

The rearrangement uses TRBV20-1 and TRBJ2-5; TRBD2 might be the D (5 bases). CDR1 is DFQATT, CDR2 SNEGSKA, per germline (reference sequence). This CDR3 is 12 amino acids long. The DNA for the CDR3 is TGCCGCTGCTCGGACTTAAAAGAGACCCAGTACTTC. Residues: CRCSDLKETQYF.

The rearrangement links TRBV4-1 to TRBJ2-1; 7 bases are a match to TRBD2. The CDR3 contains 14 residues. The V gene's germline CDR1 is MGHRA and CDR2 YSYEKL. Unmatched junction bases numbered 6, after V lost 3 bases and J lost 7 bases. The chain's CDR3 is CASSQGGGSNEQFF. CDR3 DNA: TGCGCCAGCAGCCAGGGGGGGGGTTCGAATGAGCAGTTCTTC.

A few counts support this clonotype. The J gene is TRBJ2-4, the V gene TRBV4-1; D assignment may be TRBD1 or TRBD2 (5 bases each). V was clipped by 3 bases and J by 5 bases, with 11 bases between them. Per the germline V gene, CDR1 is MGHRA and CDR2 is YSYEKL. This CDR3 has 14 residues. CDR3 in DNA: TGCGCCAGCAGCCACTTCGGGACGGAAAACATTCAGTACTTC. The encoded protein is CASSHFGTENIQYF.

The gene calls are TRBV9 and TRBJ1-2; the match to TRBD1 covers 10 bases. V lost 3 bases, J lost 7 bases, and 3 bases stayed unmatched. Germline V lookup: CDR1 SGDLS, CDR2 YYNGEE. The CDR3 sequence is 13 residues long. The chain's CDR3 is CASSAGTGVGYTF. In DNA form, the CDR3 reads TGTGCCAGCAGCGCGGGGACAGGGGTTGGCTACACCTTC. The full variable domain, with the rest looked up from reference TRBV9 and TRBJ1-2, is DSGVTQTPKHLITATGQRVTLRCSPRSGDLSVYWYQQSLDQGLQFLIQYYNGEERAKGNILERFSAQQFPDLHSELNLSSLELGDSALYFCASSAGTGVGYTFGSGTRLTVV.

This clonotype was counted a single time. The rearrangement joins TRBV6-1 to TRBJ2-7; TRBD2 might be the D (5 bases). Between the trimmed V and J ends, which lost 1 base and 5 bases, there was a span of 12 bases. Looked up from germline, CDR1 is MNHNS and CDR2 is SASEGT. The CDR3 is made up of 14 amino acids. For the CDR3, the DNA is TGTGCCAGCAGTGAAGTTGGGAGTTTCGACGAGCAGTACGTC. Residues: CASSEVGSFDEQYV.

The chain joins TRBV6-5 to TRBJ2-7; the D is unclear. Germline lookup yields CDR1 MNHEY and CDR2 SVGAGI. This CDR3 spans 14 amino acids. V was trimmed by 6 bases and J by 2 bases, leaving 14 bases between them. The CDR3 sequence: CASSIPGSPYEQYF. In DNA, the CDR3 is TGTGCCAGCAGCATTCCCGGGTCACCCTACGAGCAGTACTTC.

The chain links TRBV11-2 to TRBJ2-2; 8 bases match TRBD2. Looked up from germline, CDR1 is SGHAT and CDR2 is FQNNGV. The junction had 3 bases not matched to a gene; V was cut back by 2 bases and J by 7 bases. CDR3 length: 14 amino acids. CDR3 coding DNA: TGTGCCAGCAGCTTAACTAGCGGTGGCGGGGAGCTGTTTTTT. Its translation: CASSLTSGGGELFF.

The chain couples TRBV9 to TRBJ2-5; D remains unclear. Between the trimmed V and J ends, which lost 3 bases and 5 bases, there was a span of 20 bases. CDR1 and CDR2 (germline): SGDLS, YYNGEE. CDR3 length: 16 residues. The CDR3 reads CASSDDNWTTGETQYF. In DNA, the CDR3 is TGTGCCAGCAGCGATGACAATTGGACGACCGGGGAGACCCAGTACTTC.

This clonotype turned up a few times. CDR3 protein: CASSPYEGGYTF. CDR3 coding DNA: TGTGCCAGCAGCCCCTACGAGGGTGGCTACACCTTC. The chain has TRBV5-6 and TRBJ1-2, with unresolved D. CDR3 length equals 12 residues. Trimming stripped 4 bases from V and 7 bases from J, with 11 bases between. Germline CDR1 and CDR2: SGHDT and YYEEEE.